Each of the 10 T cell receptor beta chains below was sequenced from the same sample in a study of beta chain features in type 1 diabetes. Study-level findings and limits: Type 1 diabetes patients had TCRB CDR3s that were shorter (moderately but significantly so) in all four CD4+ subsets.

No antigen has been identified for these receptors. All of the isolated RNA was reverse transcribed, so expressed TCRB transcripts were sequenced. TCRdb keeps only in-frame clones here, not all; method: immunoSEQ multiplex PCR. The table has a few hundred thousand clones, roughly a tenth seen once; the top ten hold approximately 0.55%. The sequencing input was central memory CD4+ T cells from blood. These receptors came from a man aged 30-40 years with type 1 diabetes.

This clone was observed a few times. CDR3 amino acids: CASSRLAGVGETQYF. Written as DNA, the CDR3 is TGTGCCAGCAGTAGACTAGCGGGAGTGGGGGAGACCCAGTACTTC. The rearrangement joins TRBV28 to TRBJ2-5, with TRBD2 matching over 12 bases. CDR3 length: 15 amino acids. Looked up from germline, CDR1 is MDHEN and CDR2 is SYDVKM. The V gene end was trimmed by 5 bases and the J gene end by 5 bases; junction bases not matched to a gene: 6.

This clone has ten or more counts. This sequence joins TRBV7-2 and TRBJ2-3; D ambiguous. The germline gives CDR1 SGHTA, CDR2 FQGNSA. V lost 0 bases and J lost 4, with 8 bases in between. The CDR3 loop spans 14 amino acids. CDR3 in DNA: TGTGCCAGCAGCTTAGCTCCTATTGCAGATACGCAGTATTTT. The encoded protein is CASSLAPIADTQYF.

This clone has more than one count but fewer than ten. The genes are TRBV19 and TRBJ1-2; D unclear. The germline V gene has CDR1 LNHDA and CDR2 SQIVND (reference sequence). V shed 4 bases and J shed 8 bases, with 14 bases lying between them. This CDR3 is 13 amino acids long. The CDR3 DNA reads TGTGCCAGTAGTACTTACTTGACCGGAGGCTACACCTTC. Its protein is CASSTYLTGGYTF.

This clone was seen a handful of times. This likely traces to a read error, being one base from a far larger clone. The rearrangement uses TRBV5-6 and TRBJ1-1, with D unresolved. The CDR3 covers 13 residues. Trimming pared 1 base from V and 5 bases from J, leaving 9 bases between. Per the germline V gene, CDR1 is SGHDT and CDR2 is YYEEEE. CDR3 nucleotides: TGTGCCAGCAGCTTGCACGGAGGGACTGAAGCTTTCTTT. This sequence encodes CASSLHGGTEAFF.

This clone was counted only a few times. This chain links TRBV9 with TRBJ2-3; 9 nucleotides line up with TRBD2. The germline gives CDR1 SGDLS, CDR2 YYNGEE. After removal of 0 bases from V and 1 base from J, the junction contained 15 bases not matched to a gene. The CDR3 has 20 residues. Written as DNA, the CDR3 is TGTGCCAGCAGCGTAGCTACTAGGACATTTAGCGGGAGAGGCACAGATACGCAGTATTTT. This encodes CASSVATRTFSGRGTDTQYF.

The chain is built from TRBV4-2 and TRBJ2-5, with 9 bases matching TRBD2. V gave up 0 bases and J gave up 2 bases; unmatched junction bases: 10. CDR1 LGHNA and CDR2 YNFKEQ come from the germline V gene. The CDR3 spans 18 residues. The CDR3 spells CASSQDLSGSGGQETQYF. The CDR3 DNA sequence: TGTGCCAGCAGCCAAGATCTTAGCGGGAGTGGGGGTCAAGAGACCCAGTACTTC.

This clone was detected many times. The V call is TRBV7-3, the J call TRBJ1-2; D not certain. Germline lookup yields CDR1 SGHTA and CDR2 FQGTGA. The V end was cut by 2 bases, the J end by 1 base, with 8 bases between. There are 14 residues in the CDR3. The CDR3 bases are TGTGCCAGCAGCTTAGGTCCTGTTAACTATGGCTACACCTTC. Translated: CASSLGPVNYGYTF.

CDR3 region: CASSLGGKSTDTQYF. CDR3 sequence (DNA): TGTGCCAGCAGCTTAGGGGGCAAGAGCACAGATACGCAGTATTTT. The chain has TRBV11-2 and TRBJ2-3; D possibly corresponds to TRBD1 (5 bases). Trimming cost V 1 base and J 0 bases, with 8 bases left between them. CDR1 SGHAT and CDR2 FQNNGV come from the germline V gene. This CDR3 contains 15 residues. The full variable domain, in which reference TRBV11-2 and TRBJ2-3 provide the parts outside the CDR3, is EAGVAQSPRYKIIEKRQSVAFWCNPISGHATLYWYQQILGQGPKLLIQFQNNGVVDDSQLPKDRFSAERLKGVDSTLKIQPAKLEDSAVYLCASSLGGKSTDTQYFGPGTRLTVL.

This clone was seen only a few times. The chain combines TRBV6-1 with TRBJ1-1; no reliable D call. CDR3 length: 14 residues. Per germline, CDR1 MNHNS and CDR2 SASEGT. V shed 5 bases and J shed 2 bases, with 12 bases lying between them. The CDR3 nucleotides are TGTGCCAGCAGTTTGAGGTTATTCAACACTGAAGCTTTCTTT. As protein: CASSLRLFNTEAFF.

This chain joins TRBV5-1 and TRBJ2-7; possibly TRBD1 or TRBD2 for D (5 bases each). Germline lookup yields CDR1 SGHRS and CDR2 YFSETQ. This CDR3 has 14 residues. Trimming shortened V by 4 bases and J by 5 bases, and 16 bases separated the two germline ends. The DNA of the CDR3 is TGCGCCAGCAGCGTCCCGGGGCAGGTCAACGAGCAGTACTTC. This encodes CASSVPGQVNEQYF.